This TCR beta chain came from a study of T-cell memory formation after mild COVID-19. Overall study: Largely donor-specific TCR clusters were found. Study-wide points: Whereas later expanders leaned CD4+, clones contracting day 15 to 85 showed a balanced CD4/CD8 makeup. Several responding clones turned up in pre-infection memory, indicating that cross-reactive memory may have taken part. Day 37-peaking second-wave clones had unconfirmed SARS-CoV-2 specificity.

Each CDR3 protein is one row after TCRdb ran MiXCR on the 5' RACE reads. The table has just under 550,000 distinct CDR3 sequences, over 20% seen once; the top ten hold approximately 12%. Germline lookup yields CDR1 SGHRS and CDR2 YFSETQ. This CDR3 spans 15 amino acids. The junction had 6 bases not matched to a gene; V was cut back by 4 bases and J by 3 bases. Details on this clonotype: Its antigen is unknown.

Sequences were obtained from PBMCs or a T cell subset sorted from them (not recorded which). The TCR sequence derives from an adult woman who had mild COVID-19 (a few samples of this study predate the infection). Cell type and time point are not known. The chain combines TRBV5-1 with TRBJ2-2, with TRBD1 identical over 7 bases. The CDR3 nucleotides read TGCGCCAGCAGCAGAAGTACAGGGGACACCGGGGAGCTGTTTTTT. Its translation is CASSRSTGDTGELFF.